This TCR beta chain was profiled in a study of cytomegalovirus exposure and HLA in healthy donors. Findings and limits, study-wide: When analyzed later, a missense DCLRE1C variant was found to be linked to TCR beta V- and J-gene trimming. CMV serostatus was the sole immune exposure data available. Segments of the TCR beta V type were, in most cases, productive about 87% or about 30% of the time in an earlier analysis.

With 60 Vbeta and 13 Jbeta primers, the PCR was carried out. TCRdb keeps only in-frame clones here, not all; method: immunoSEQ multiplex PCR. The table includes more than 100,000 clones, approximately 79% detected once. In the case of this clone: Antigen: not known.

Trimming removed 4 bases from V and 4 bases from J, with 11 bases in between. CDR1 is SGHDT and CDR2 is YYEEEE in the germline V gene. The CDR3 extends over 13 amino acids. The sequenced sample was PBMCs. This sequence was found in a male donor in good health and CMV-seronegative. The J gene is TRBJ1-2, the V gene TRBV5-6; the D is unclear. The CDR3, as DNA: TGTGCCAGCAGCGTATCGAGTGGCTATGGCTACACCTTC. It translates to CASSVSSGYGYTF.